These T cell receptor beta chains were read from a single sample in a study of blood T cell repertoires in COVID-19. The repertoire was sequenced with immunoSEQ multiplex PCR; TCRdb's copy has only in-frame clones and lacks some. The sample records about 200,000 clones, about nine tenths being singletons. Sequencing was performed on PBMCs or T cells enriched from blood (not recorded which). Receptors originate from a young woman who had recovered from COVID-19. Both conserved end residues are part of each CDR3. A D gene is named only where the DNA matches it firmly. A clone size is listed for some rows: how often the clone was seen (once, few, many), or a class if it is expanded.

TGTGCCAGTAGTCCCTGGGACAGGGCAACTAATGAAAAACTGTTTTTT	CASSPWDRATNEKLFF	TRBD1	-	TRBJ1-4	TRBV19
TGTGCCAGTACCGAGACAGCTACTACCTACGAGCAGTACTTC	CASTETATTYEQYF	-	-	TRBJ2-7	TRBV19
TGTGCCAGCAGCCCCCTCTCTGGAAACACCATATATTTT	CASSPLSGNTIYF	-	-	TRBJ1-3	TRBV21-1
TGTGCCAGCAGTTACGCGGGGGTGTACACAGATACGCAGTATTTT	CASSYAGVYTDTQYF	TRBD2	-	TRBJ2-3	TRBV6-5
TGTGCCAGCAGTGACTCTGGGACAGGGGATGGCTACACCTTC	CASSDSGTGDGYTF	TRBD1	few	TRBJ1-2	TRBV6-4
TGCGCCAGCTCCCTAGCGGAGGAGACCCAGTACTTC	CASSLAEETQYF	TRBD2	-	TRBJ2-5	TRBV10-2
TGTGCCAGCAGCAACGACAGGGAGGACACTGAAGCTTTCTTT	CASSNDREDTEAFF	TRBD1	few	TRBJ1-1	TRBV11-1
TGTGCCTGGAGTGTTGAAGGGGATCAGCCCCAGCATTTT	CAWSVEGDQPQHF	-	-	TRBJ1-5	TRBV30
TGTGCCAGCAGTTTAGGGACTAGCGGGGGTACCTACGAGCAGTACTTC	CASSLGTSGGTYEQYF	TRBD2	-	TRBJ2-7	TRBV27
TGCGCCAGCAGCCAAAACAGGGGTTGGATCCCTGAAGCTTTCTTT	CASSQNRGWIPEAFF	TRBD1	once	TRBJ1-1	TRBV4-3
TGTGCCAGCAGCGCGCGGACAGGGCAGTGGGCAGATACGCAGTATTTT	CASSARTGQWADTQYF	TRBD1	-	TRBJ2-3	TRBV11-1
TGTGCCAGCAGACCCTCCAGCGGATCCTACAATGAGCAGTTCTTC	CASRPSSGSYNEQFF	-	once	TRBJ2-1	TRBV7-2
TGTGCCAGCAGCGATACGAGGACAGGGGGATTTGGCTACACCTTC	CASSDTRTGGFGYTF	TRBD1	-	TRBJ1-2	TRBV7-9
TGTGCCAGCCTCCCGGGGACAGGCTCTAACACTGAAGCTTTCTTT	CASLPGTGSNTEAFF	TRBD1	-	TRBJ1-1	TRBV13
TGTGCCAGCAGCTTGGATCCAGCGGGAGGCGAGCAGTACTTC	CASSLDPAGGEQYF	TRBD2	-	TRBJ2-7	TRBV5-4
TGTGCCAGCAAGGGACAGGTGTCTTCCTACGAGCAGTACTTC	CASKGQVSSYEQYF	TRBD1	-	TRBJ2-7	TRBV6-5
TGTGCCAGCCGGGAGATCTATAGCAATCAGCCCCAGCATTTT	CASREIYSNQPQHF	-	-	TRBJ1-5	TRBV19
TGTGCCAGCAGCTTCGGACAGCCATCCTACGAGCAGTACTTC	CASSFGQPSYEQYF	-	-	TRBJ2-7	TRBV7-9
TGCGCCAGCAGCTTGGTGGCGGAAACCTCTGGAAACACCATATATTTT	CASSLVAETSGNTIYF	-	-	TRBJ1-3	TRBV5-1
TGTGCCAGCAGCAGTTTTAGGAACACTGAAGCTTTCTTT	CASSSFRNTEAFF	-	-	TRBJ1-1	TRBV5-8
TGTGCCAGCAGCCGGGACAGTAGCAATCAGCCCCAGCATTTT	CASSRDSSNQPQHF	TRBD1	-	TRBJ1-5	TRBV6-5
TGCGCCAGCAATCCGGCTAGCGGGGTGTCAGATACGCAGTATTTT	CASNPASGVSDTQYF	TRBD2	many	TRBJ2-3	TRBV5-1
TGTGCCATCAGTGAGGCCGAGTACACCGGGGAGCTGTTTTTT	CAISEAEYTGELFF	-	-	TRBJ2-2	TRBV10-3
TGTGCCAGCGACAGGGACGGGAACACCGGGGAGCTGTTTTTT	CASDRDGNTGELFF	TRBD1	few	TRBJ2-2	TRBV7-3
TGTGCCAGTAGTATAGCGGTCGGGGTAGCCAAAAACATTCAGTACTTC	CASSIAVGVAKNIQYF	-	-	TRBJ2-4	TRBV19
TGTGCCAGCAGTGACCGGACTAGATACACCGGGGAGCTGTTTTTT	CASSDRTRYTGELFF	TRBD2	-	TRBJ2-2	TRBV6-1
TGTGCGAGCAAAGAGGCCCAGTACTTC	CASKEAQYF	-	-	TRBJ2-5	TRBV2
TGTGCCAGCAGCTTAGTTATCCCCGGGAGGGCCATTCGCAATGAGCAGTTCTTC	CASSLVIPGRAIRNEQFF	TRBD2	-	TRBJ2-1	TRBV11-2
TGTGCCTTCAGGGGTGAGGATACTGAAGCTTTCTTT	CAFRGEDTEAFF	-	-	TRBJ1-1	TRBV30
TGTGCCAGTAGTGCGGGGGACAACTCCAACTATGGCTACACCTTC	CASSAGDNSNYGYTF	-	-	TRBJ1-2	TRBV19
TGCGCCAGCAGCTTGGAGCTAGCGGGGGGGACAGATACGCAGTATTTT	CASSLELAGGTDTQYF	TRBD2	-	TRBJ2-3	TRBV5-1
TGTGCCACCAGTGATAGCTCCCTACAGGGGGAGACCGGGGAGCTGTTTTTT	CATSDSSLQGETGELFF	TRBD1	-	TRBJ2-2	TRBV24-1
TGTGCCAGCAGCGTAACAAGGGACAGGGGTAACACTGAAGCTTTCTTT	CASSVTRDRGNTEAFF	TRBD1	-	TRBJ1-1	TRBV9
TGTGCCAGCACCAGGGGCATCGGACAGGGGGCTTTACACGAGCAGTACTTC	CASTRGIGQGALHEQYF	TRBD1	-	TRBJ2-7	TRBV2
TGTGCCAGCAGCTTAGAGGGGGCGCGTATAGATACGCAGTATTTT	CASSLEGARIDTQYF	TRBD1	once	TRBJ2-3	TRBV7-8
TGTGCCAGCAGTTTGACCGGGACAGGGAACACTGAAGCTTTCTTT	CASSLTGTGNTEAFF	TRBD1	-	TRBJ1-1	TRBV28
TGTGCCAGCAGTTATCCAGCGTCCGACATTCAGTACTTC	CASSYPASDIQYF	-	-	TRBJ2-4	TRBV5-6
TGTGCCAGCAACCGGGGGAATCAGCCCCAGCATTTT	CASNRGNQPQHF	-	-	TRBJ1-5	TRBV5-6
TGTGCCAGCACTTATGGACAGGGGAGAGGTGGCTACACCTTC	CASTYGQGRGGYTF	TRBD1	once	TRBJ1-2	TRBV3-1/TRBV3-2
TGCGCCAGCAGCTTGACAGGGGAAGCTTTCTTT	CASSLTGEAFF	-	-	TRBJ1-1	TRBV5-1
TGTGCCAGCAGCTTAGGCAGGGTGAACGAGCAGTACTTC	CASSLGRVNEQYF	-	-	TRBJ2-7	TRBV11-3
TGTGCCAGCAGTGCTCGACAGACCTACGCCTATGGCTACACCTTC	CASSARQTYAYGYTF	-	-	TRBJ1-2	TRBV2
TGCGCCAGCAGCCAAGATCTAGAGTCCGGGGTCAATGAGCAGTTCTTC	CASSQDLESGVNEQFF	-	once	TRBJ2-1	TRBV4-3
TGTGCCAGCAGTTACCAGCCGGCAGGGGATGGGCCCCAGCATTTT	CASSYQPAGDGPQHF	-	once	TRBJ1-5	TRBV6-5
TGTGCCAGCAGTTTACCCTCAACTTCAGGAGAAGCTTTCTTT	CASSLPSTSGEAFF	-	once	TRBJ1-1	TRBV6-2/TRBV6-3
TGTGCCAGCTCACGACAGAGCCACTACACCTTC	CASSRQSHYTF	-	few	TRBJ1-2	TRBV18
TGTGCCAGCAGTGAAGCGCGAGACAGGGCGGGGGAGCAGTACTTC	CASSEARDRAGEQYF	-	-	TRBJ2-7	TRBV2
TGTGCCATGGCGGGGACTAGCGGGAGGGGATGGAGCGAGCAGTACTTC	CAMAGTSGRGWSEQYF	TRBD2	-	TRBJ2-7	TRBV10-3
TGTGCCAGCACCCAGGACAGGAACACTGAAGCTTTCTTT	CASTQDRNTEAFF	-	few	TRBJ1-1	TRBV12-3/TRBV12-4
TGTGCCAGCAGCTCGGGATTCACAGATACGCAGTATTTT	CASSSGFTDTQYF	-	-	TRBJ2-3	TRBV5-6
TGTGCCAGCTCCCCTCGCGGGGGGGCGAATGAGCAGTTCTTC	CASSPRGGANEQFF	TRBD2	-	TRBJ2-1	TRBV18
TGTGCCAGCAGCCCCGGGACAGGGGTGTGGCAGCCCCAGCATTTT	CASSPGTGVWQPQHF	TRBD1	-	TRBJ1-5	TRBV9
TGTGCCAGCTCACCTTGGGGGACTAGCGGGAGAGATGAGCAGTTCTTC	CASSPWGTSGRDEQFF	TRBD2	-	TRBJ2-1	TRBV18
TGTGCCAGCAGGAGGACTTCTGGAAACACCATATATTTT	CASRRTSGNTIYF	-	-	TRBJ1-3	TRBV27
TGTGCCAGCAGCCTTCTGGGACAGGGGAACACTGAAGCTTTCTTT	CASSLLGQGNTEAFF	TRBD1	-	TRBJ1-1	TRBV9
TGTGCCAGTAGCGGGATCGGTGCCTACGAGCAGTACTTC	CASSGIGAYEQYF	-	-	TRBJ2-7	TRBV19